The text below deals with one T cell receptor beta chain. The sample belongs to a study of cytotoxic CD8 clonotypes in ibrutinib-treated CLL. At the level of the study: After treatment lasting a median about 13 months, range 6 to 36, response samples were collected.

Data came from immunoSEQ multiplex PCR; TCRdb stores just in-frame clones and leaves some out. Altogether 65,000 to 85,000 clones are present, about nine tenths being singletons, with the ten largest covering 2.5% to 3.5%. The source of about 2 micrograms of genomic DNA for TCR beta libraries was cryopreserved PBMCs. V lost 4 bases, J lost 2 bases, and 18 bases lay in between. Germline V lookup: CDR1 SGDLS, CDR2 YYNGEE. The CDR3 sequence is 16 residues long. The chain employs TRBV9 and TRBJ1-2; tentative D call: TRBD1 (6 bases). The clonotype comes from a human donor with chronic lymphocytic leukemia. The sample consisted of PBMCs, taken after 12 months of ibrutinib treatment. The CDR3 protein is CASSLGSGQGNYGYTF. CDR3 in DNA: TGTGCCAGCAGCCTGGGGTCCGGGCAGGGGAACTATGGCTACACCTTC.